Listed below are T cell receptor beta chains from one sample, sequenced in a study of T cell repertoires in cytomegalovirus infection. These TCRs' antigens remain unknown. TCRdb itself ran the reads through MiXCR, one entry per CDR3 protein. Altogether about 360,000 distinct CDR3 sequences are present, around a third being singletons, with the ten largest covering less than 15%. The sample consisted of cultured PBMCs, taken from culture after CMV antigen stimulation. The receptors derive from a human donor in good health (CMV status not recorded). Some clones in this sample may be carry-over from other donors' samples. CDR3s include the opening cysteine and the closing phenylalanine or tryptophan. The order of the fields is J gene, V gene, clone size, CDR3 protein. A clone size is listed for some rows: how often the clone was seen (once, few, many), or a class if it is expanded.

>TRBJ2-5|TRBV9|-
CASSVGTPETQYF
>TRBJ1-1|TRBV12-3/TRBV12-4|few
CASTVRAHTEAFF
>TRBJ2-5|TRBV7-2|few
CASSQLSGSTETQYF
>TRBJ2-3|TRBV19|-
CASSGGRATDTQYF
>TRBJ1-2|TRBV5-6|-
CASIWGRQEDGYTF
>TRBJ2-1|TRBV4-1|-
CASSHPGLAAYNEQFF
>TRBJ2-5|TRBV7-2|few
CASSLGLRRETQYF
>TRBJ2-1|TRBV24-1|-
CATSGLADYNEQFF
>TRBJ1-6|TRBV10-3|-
CAISDRGQSNSPLHF
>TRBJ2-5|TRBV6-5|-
CASSLAGEGQETQYF
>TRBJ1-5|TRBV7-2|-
CASSFRSNQPQHF
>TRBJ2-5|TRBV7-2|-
CASSLAGTSVGQETQYF
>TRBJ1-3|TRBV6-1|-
CASSDARQLTSGNTIYF
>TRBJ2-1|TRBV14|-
CASSAGQGREQFF
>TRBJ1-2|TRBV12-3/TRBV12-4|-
CASSPLDSYGYTF
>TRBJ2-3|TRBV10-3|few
CAISESATSGSRRDTQYF
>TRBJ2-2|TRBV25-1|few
CASSEYPQGVTGELFF
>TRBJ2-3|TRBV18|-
CASSPSYTDTQYF
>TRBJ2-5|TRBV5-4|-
CASSLEYGYSKETQYF
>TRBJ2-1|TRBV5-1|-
CASSFYTLALSSYNEQFF
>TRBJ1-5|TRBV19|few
CASRSDRGPDNQPQHF
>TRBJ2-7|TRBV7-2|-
CASSDRDSPSYEQYF
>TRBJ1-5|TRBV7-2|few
CASSLRQNQPQHF
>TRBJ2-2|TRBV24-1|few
CATRKGAIGGELFF
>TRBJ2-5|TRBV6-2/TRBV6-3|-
CASSYQQGGLSYQETQYF
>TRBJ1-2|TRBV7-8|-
CASSPRVFEGYTF
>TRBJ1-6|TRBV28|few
CASSLGRDLHF
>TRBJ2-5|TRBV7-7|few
CASSLDTQETQYF
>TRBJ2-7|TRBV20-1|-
CSALRTGGMYEQYF
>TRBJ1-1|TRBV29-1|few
CSVEGPEAFF
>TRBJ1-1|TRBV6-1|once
CASSRGGGVTEAFF
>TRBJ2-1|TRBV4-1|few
CASSQDTGYNEQFF
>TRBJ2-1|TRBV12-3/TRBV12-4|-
CASSGSMSGEQFF
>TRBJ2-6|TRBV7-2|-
CASSLALAGAGANVLTF
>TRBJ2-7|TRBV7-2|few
CASSELGEQYF
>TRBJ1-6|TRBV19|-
CASRLDRAATPLHF
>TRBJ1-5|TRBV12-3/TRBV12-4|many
CASSLMGSGNQPQHF
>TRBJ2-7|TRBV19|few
CASSFGLAAPYEQYF
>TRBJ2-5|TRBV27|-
CASGPVGKETQYF
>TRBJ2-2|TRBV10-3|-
CAIGDTGELFF
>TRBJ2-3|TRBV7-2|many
CASSLAGLAGGGDTQYF
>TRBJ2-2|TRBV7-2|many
CASSRDRGPGELFF
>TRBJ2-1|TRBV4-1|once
CASSQDSIVAGTYNEQFF
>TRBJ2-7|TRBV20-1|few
CSAPYRVAGDRAYEQYF
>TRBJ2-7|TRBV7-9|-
CASSRPTSSYEQYF
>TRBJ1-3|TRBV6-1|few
CASSEKGRPSSGNTIYF
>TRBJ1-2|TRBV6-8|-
CASSYSVDGGYTF
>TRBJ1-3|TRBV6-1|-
CASSPATGNTIYF
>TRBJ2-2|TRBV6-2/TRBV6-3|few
CASSYSMDRANTGELFF
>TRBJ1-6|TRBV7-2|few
CASTPPSGRSSYNSPLHF
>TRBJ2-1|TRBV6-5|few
CASSYSTARAYNEQFF
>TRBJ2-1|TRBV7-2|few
CASSELLTSAAF
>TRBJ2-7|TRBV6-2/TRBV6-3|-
CASTRLGQGSYQQYF
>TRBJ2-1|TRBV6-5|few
CASSSWTTLKEQFF
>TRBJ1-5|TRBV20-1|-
CSAKRQEVSNQPQHF
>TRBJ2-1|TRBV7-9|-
CASSLGLAGGSAYNEQFF
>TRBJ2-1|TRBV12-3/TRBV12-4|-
CASRSGLGEQFF
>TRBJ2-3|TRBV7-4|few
CASSLKALSTDTQYF
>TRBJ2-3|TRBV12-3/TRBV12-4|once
CASSRGRLAGSTDTQYF
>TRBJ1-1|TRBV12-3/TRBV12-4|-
CASSLGESQAFF